What follows is one TCR beta chain and its context. Per the study methods: Amplification with reference gene primers provided the estimates of nucleated cell counts. Some clones are missing from TCRdb's copy, which holds only in-frame ones; the method was immunoSEQ multiplex PCR. V, J and clone size are those of that table, while D and trimming were read from the DNA. Found here are hundreds of thousands of clones, about nine tenths of them singletons; the top ten hold over 1.3%. The entry originates in a study of blood T cell repertoires in COVID-19. Overall study context: COVID-19 samples, acute and convalescent, were from the United States, Italy and Spain. Sources were T cells, B-cell-depleted T cells, or PBMCs; the material itself was cDNA or gDNA.

This CDR3 is built from 15 residues. The germline V and J ends were trimmed by 1 base and 0 bases, with 4 bases remaining between them. The germline CDR1 and CDR2 sequences are SNHLY and FYNNEI. Material: peripheral blood. The chain recombines TRBV2 with TRBJ1-6; D ambiguous. The sequence derives from a woman aged 25-40 years with active or convalescent COVID-19. CDR3 region: CASSEESSYNSPLHF. The DNA for the CDR3 is TGTGCCAGCAGTGAAGAGAGCTCCTATAATTCACCCCTCCACTTT.